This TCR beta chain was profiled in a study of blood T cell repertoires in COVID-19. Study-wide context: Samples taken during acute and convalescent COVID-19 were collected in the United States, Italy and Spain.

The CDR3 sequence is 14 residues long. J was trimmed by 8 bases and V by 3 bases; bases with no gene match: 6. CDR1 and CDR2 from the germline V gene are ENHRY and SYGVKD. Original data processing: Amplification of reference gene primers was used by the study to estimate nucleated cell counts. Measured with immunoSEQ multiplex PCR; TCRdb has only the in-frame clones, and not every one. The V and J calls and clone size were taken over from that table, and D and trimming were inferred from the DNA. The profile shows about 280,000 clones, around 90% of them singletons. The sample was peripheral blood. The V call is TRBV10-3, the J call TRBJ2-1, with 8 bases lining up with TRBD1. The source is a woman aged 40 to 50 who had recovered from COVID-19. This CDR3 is CAISEKTGGHEQFF. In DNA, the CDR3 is TGTGCCATCAGTGAAAAAACAGGGGGGCATGAGCAGTTCTTC.